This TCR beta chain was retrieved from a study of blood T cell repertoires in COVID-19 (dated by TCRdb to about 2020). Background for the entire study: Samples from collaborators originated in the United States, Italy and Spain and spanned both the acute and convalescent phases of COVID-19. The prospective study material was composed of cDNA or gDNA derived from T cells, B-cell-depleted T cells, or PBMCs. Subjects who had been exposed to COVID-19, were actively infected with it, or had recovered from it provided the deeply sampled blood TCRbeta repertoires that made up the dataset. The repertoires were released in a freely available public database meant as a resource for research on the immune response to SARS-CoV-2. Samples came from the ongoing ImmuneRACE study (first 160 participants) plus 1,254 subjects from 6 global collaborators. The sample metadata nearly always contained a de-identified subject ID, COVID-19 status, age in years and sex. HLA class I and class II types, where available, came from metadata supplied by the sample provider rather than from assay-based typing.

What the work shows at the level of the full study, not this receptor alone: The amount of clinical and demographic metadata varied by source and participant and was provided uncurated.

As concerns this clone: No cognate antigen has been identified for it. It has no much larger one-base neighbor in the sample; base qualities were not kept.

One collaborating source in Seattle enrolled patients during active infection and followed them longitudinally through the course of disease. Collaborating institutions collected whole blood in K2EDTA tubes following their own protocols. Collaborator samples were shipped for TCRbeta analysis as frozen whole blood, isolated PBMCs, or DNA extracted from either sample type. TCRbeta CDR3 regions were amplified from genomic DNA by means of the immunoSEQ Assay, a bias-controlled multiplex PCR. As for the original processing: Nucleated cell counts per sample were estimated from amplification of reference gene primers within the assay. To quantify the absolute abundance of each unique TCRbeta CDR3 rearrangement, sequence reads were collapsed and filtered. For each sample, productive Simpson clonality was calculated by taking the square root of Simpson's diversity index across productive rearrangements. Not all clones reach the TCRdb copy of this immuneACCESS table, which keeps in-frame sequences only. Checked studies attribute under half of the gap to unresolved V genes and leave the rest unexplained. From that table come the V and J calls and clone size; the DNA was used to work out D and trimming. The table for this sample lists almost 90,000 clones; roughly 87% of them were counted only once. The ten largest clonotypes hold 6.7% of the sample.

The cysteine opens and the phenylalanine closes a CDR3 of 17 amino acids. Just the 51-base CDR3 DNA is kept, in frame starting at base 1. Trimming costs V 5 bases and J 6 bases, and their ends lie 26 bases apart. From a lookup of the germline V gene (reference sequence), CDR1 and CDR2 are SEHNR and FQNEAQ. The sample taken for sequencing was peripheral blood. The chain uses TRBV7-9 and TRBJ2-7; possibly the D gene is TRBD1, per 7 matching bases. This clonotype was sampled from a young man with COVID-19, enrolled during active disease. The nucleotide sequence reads TGTGCCAGCAGCCCCCCCTCTCGCGGGACAGCCTTGTTCGAGCAGTACTTC. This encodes CASSPPSRGTALFEQYF. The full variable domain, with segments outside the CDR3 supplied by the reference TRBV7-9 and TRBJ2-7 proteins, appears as DTGVSQNPRHKITKRGQNVTFRCDPISEHNRLYWYRQTLGQGPEFLTYFQNEAQLEKSRLLSDRFSAERPKGSFSTLEIQRTEQGDSAMYLCASSPPSRGTALFEQYFGPGTRLTVT.